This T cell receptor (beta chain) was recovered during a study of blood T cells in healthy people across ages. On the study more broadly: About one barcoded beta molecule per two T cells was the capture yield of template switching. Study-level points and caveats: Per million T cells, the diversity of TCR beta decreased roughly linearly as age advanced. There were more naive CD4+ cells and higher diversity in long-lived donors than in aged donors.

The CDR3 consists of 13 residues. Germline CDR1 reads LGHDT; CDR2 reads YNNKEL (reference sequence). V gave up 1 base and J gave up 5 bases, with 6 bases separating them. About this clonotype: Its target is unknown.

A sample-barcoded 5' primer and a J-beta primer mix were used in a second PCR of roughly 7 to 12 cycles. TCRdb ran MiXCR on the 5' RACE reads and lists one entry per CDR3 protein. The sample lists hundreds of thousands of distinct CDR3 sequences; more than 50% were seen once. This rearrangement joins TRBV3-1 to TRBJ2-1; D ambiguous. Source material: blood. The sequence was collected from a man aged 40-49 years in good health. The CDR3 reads CASSQVPDNEQFF. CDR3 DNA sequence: TGTGCCAGCAGCCAAGTCCCTGACAATGAGCAGTTCTTC.